These 13 T cell receptor beta chains share one sample of origin, sequenced in a study of blood T cell repertoires in COVID-19 (dated by TCRdb to the early 2020s). Library method: the immunoSEQ multiplex PCR assay. TCRdb retrieved this table from immuneACCESS and kept in-frame rearrangements only. Not all clones are present; in checked studies, unresolved V genes account for under half, and no reason is known for the remainder. This sample holds around 110,000 clones; 90% were observed only once. Together, the top ten hold under 2% of the sample. The specimen was peripheral blood. The receptors were gathered from a human donor with active COVID-19. The donor label of this sample is uncertain.

The sample holds many counts of this clone. This sequence joins TRBV28 and TRBJ1-1; unclear D gene. This CDR3 has 13 residues. V lost 1 base to trimming and J lost 5 bases, with 8 bases between them. CDR1 and CDR2 (germline): MDHEN, SYDVKM. The CDR3: CASSLLRATEAFF. In DNA, the CDR3 is TGTGCCAGCAGTTTATTGAGGGCAACTGAAGCTTTCTTT.

This chain links TRBV6-2 or TRBV6-3 with TRBJ1-2; 9 nucleotides agree with TRBD1. In germline, CDR1 is MNHEY, CDR2 SVGEGT. CDR3 length equals 14 residues. Trimming at V came to 5 bases and at J to 6 bases, leaving 7 bases not matched to a gene. The CDR3 is CASSSWTGANGYTF. CDR3 DNA sequence: TGTGCCAGCAGTAGCTGGACAGGGGCGAATGGCTACACCTTC.

V is TRBV27 and J is TRBJ2-6, with 7 nucleotides matching TRBD2. V was clipped by 0 bases and J by 2 bases; unmatched bases: 7. CDR1 and CDR2 (germline): MNHEY, SMNVEV (reference sequence). The CDR3 runs to 18 residues. Here the CDR3 DNA reads TGTGCCAGCAGTTTATCACTGCGGGGGAGCCCTGGGGCCAACGTCCTGACTTTC. Its protein product is CASSLSLRGSPGANVLTF.

The chain recombines TRBV5-6 with TRBJ2-3; D call uncertain. V lost 1 base, J lost 2 bases, and 8 bases lay in between. CDR3 length: 14 amino acids. Germline V CDR1 and CDR2: SGHDT, YYEEEE. CDR3 sequence (DNA): TGTGCCAGCAGCTTGTTTACAGTCACAGATACGCAGTATTTT. Translated: CASSLFTVTDTQYF.

The rearrangement joins TRBV6-5 to TRBJ1-2; D is unresolved. V lost 5 bases, J lost 4 bases, and 17 bases lay in between. This CDR3 region has 15 residues. CDR1 is MNHEY, CDR2 SVGAGI, per germline. CDR3 in amino acids: CASSIRGVPVYGYTF. The CDR3 region has the DNA TGTGCCAGCAGTATTCGAGGAGTCCCGGTCTATGGCTACACCTTC.

The chain is built from TRBV5-1 and TRBJ2-7, with a weak D call TRBD2 (5 bases). Germline V gene lookup returns CDR1 SGHRS and CDR2 YFSETQ. The ends were cut back, 6 bases at V and 2 bases at J, with 15 bases in the middle. This CDR3 has 14 amino acids. CDR3 sequence reads: CASTDAGFTYEQYF. The CDR3 region has the DNA TGCGCCAGCACCGACGCGGGCTTTACCTACGAGCAGTACTTC.

This clone was detected only once. The chain joins TRBV19 to TRBJ2-5; the match to TRBD2 covers 9 bases. The CDR3 extends over 17 amino acids. Germline V gives CDR1 LNHDA, CDR2 SQIVND (reference sequence). Unmatched junction bases numbered 17, after V lost 7 bases and J lost 5 bases. The CDR3 sequence is CASNRKAGGSWWETQYF. The CDR3 DNA is TGTGCCAGTAACCGGAAAGCGGGGGGTTCCTGGTGGGAGACCCAGTACTTC.

On this clone: The junction departs from the called germline gene at one end, perhaps through a read error. The chain has TRBV5-4 and TRBJ2-3; D unclear. Germline V gives CDR1 SGHNT, CDR2 YYREEE (reference sequence). The CDR3 consists of 12 residues. The CDR3 coding sequence is TGTGCCAGCACCTTGGATAGAGATACGCAGTATTTT. Amino acids: CASTLDRDTQYF.

The rearrangement uses TRBV15 and TRBJ2-2, with a tentative D call TRBD1 (5 bases). The ends were cut back, 5 bases at V and 8 bases at J, with 6 bases in the middle. Germline-derived CDR1 and CDR2 are LNHNV and YYDKDF (reference sequence). The CDR3 totals 11 residues. The CDR3 protein is CATSAGGELFF. The DNA of the CDR3 is TGTGCCACCAGCGCAGGGGGGGAGCTGTTTTTT.

This sequence joins TRBV20-1 and TRBJ1-2; D ambiguous. The CDR3 is 11 residues long. V shed 5 bases and J shed 0 bases, with 4 bases lying between them. Germline loops: CDR1 DFQATT, CDR2 SNEGSKA (reference sequence). The CDR3 DNA reads as TGCAGTGCTGGCCCTAACTATGGCTACACCTTC. Protein sequence: CSAGPNYGYTF.

The chain employs TRBV19 and TRBJ1-1, with TRBD1 as a possible D gene (6 bases). V was cut by 4 bases and J by 1 base, with 7 bases left in between. Per germline, CDR1 LNHDA and CDR2 SQIVND (reference sequence). CDR3 size: 13 residues. The CDR3 spells CASSRTENTEAFF. Here the CDR3 DNA reads TGTGCCAGTAGTAGGACAGAGAACACTGAAGCTTTCTTT.

V gene TRBV7-2 combines with J gene TRBJ2-3; 8 bases fit TRBD2. Trimming took 1 base from V and 4 from J; bases not matched to a gene: 7. The CDR3 contains 16 residues. CDR1 is SGHTA and CDR2 is FQGNSA in the germline V gene. DNA of the CDR3: TGTGCCAGCAGCTTAGGGTCAACTAGCGGCGCAGATACGCAGTATTTT. Its translation is CASSLGSTSGADTQYF. The full variable domain, rest sourced from reference TRBV7-2 and TRBJ2-3, is GAGVSQSPSNKVTEKGKDVELRCDPISGHTALYWYRQSLGQGLEFLIYFQGNSAPDKSGLPSDRFSAERTGGSVSTLTIQRTQQEDSAVYLCASSLGSTSGADTQYFGPGTRLTVL.

Only one count was recorded for this clone. This chain joins TRBV7-8 and TRBJ2-7; a possible D gene is TRBD1 (6 bases). The V end was cut by 1 base, the J end by 3 bases, with 19 bases between. Germline CDR1 is SGHVS and CDR2 is FQNEAQ. The CDR3 runs 17 residues. The CDR3 region is CASSLGHSWTDNYEQYF. CDR3 in DNA: TGTGCCAGCAGCTTAGGTCACAGTTGGACAGATAACTACGAGCAGTACTTC.